These 25 T cell receptor beta chains originate from one sample sequenced in a study of persistence of HIV-infected CD4 T cells. An overlapping HIV-1 Gag peptide pool stimulated these cells at 0.95 to 1 ug/peptide/mL. CD40L/CD69 double-negative CD45RO-high memory CD4+ T cells were collected. No antigen has been identified for these receptors. Sequencing used immunoSEQ version 4 in survey mode. Clones were sequenced by immunoSEQ multiplex PCR, and TCRdb holds only the in-frame ones, with some missing. The sample lists just over 40,000 clones, around 82% occurring once. This sample comprised CD4+ T cells sorted from PBMCs after roughly 18-hour stimulation, obtained from a patient who received antiretroviral therapy. These receptors all come from an adult man with HIV who was CMV-seropositive.

V is TRBV4-3 and J is TRBJ1-2, with D uncertain. V lost 0 bases to trimming and J lost 1 base, with 9 bases between them. CDR3 length: 15 residues. The germline CDR1 and CDR2 sequences are LGHNA and YSLEER. The DNA of the CDR3 is TGCGCCAGCAGCCAAGATGGCAGTCTTAACTATGGCTACACCTTC. This translates into CASSQDGSLNYGYTF.

The chain is built from TRBV6-5 and TRBJ1-2; D is unresolved. The CDR3 is 15 residues long. CDR1 is MNHEY and CDR2 is SVGAGI in the germline V gene. V lost 2 bases to trimming and J lost 5 bases, with 15 bases between them. CDR3 nucleotide sequence: TGTGCCAGCAGTTACCAAGACACCGGCCCATATGGCTACACCTTC. Translation: CASSYQDTGPYGYTF.

The rearrangement links TRBV5-1 to TRBJ2-3; perhaps TRBD1 as D (6 bases). From germline, CDR1 is SGHRS and CDR2 YFSETQ. The CDR3 is 16 residues long. The germline V and J ends were trimmed by 3 bases and 2 bases, with 16 bases remaining between them. DNA of the CDR3: TGCGCCAGCAGCTCCCTCAAGACAGGTATCACAGATACGCAGTATTTT. It specifies CASSSLKTGITDTQYF. The full variable domain, rest sourced from reference TRBV5-1 and TRBJ2-3, is KAGVTQTPRYLIKTRGQQVTLSCSPISGHRSVSWYQQTPGQGLQFLFEYFSETQRNKGNFPGRFSGRQFSNSRSEMNVSTLELGDSALYLCASSSLKTGITDTQYFGPGTRLTVL.

The chain has TRBV30 and TRBJ2-7; possibly TRBD1 for D (5 bases). V shed 7 bases and J shed 5 bases, with 18 bases lying between them. Germline CDR1 GTSNPN, CDR2 SVGIG (reference sequence). The CDR3 is made up of 13 amino acids. In DNA, the CDR3 is TGTGCCTCGTTCACTCCAGGGATTCACGAGCAGTACTTC. This sequence encodes CASFTPGIHEQYF.

V is TRBV27 and J is TRBJ1-1; 7 bases fit TRBD1. J gave up 0 bases and V 6 bases, and 7 bases lay outside the gene matches. Germline CDR1 is MNHEY and CDR2 is SMNVEV (reference sequence). The CDR3 loop spans 15 amino acids. CDR3 in amino acids: CASRSWDSMNTEAFF. CDR3 nucleotide sequence: TGTGCCAGCAGGAGTTGGGACAGCATGAACACTGAAGCTTTCTTT.

The V gene is TRBV6-5, the J gene TRBJ1-4; 9 bases are shared with TRBD1. Germline V gene sequence: CDR1 MNHEY, CDR2 SVGAGI. The CDR3 loop spans 14 amino acids. After removal of 6 bases from V and 8 bases from J, the junction contained 7 bases not matched to a gene. CDR3 region: CASRRGQGEEKLFF. Here the CDR3 DNA reads TGTGCCAGCAGGAGGGGACAGGGAGAAGAAAAACTGTTTTTT.

This clone has a handful of counts. The gene calls are TRBV6-5 and TRBJ1-4; the D is unclear. The CDR3 loop spans 14 amino acids. The germline CDR1 and CDR2 sequences are MNHEY and SVGAGI. V lost 5 bases and J 8 bases, leaving 15 bases between the germline ends. The CDR3 DNA sequence: TGTGCCAGCAGTCGGGCCCAACTCCCCGAAAAACTGTTTTTT. It specifies CASSRAQLPEKLFF.

This chain links TRBV6-5 with TRBJ1-1; perhaps TRBD1 as D (6 bases). The CDR3 consists of 13 residues. V was trimmed by 11 bases and J by 3 bases, leaving 16 bases between them. CDR1 MNHEY and CDR2 SVGAGI come from the germline V gene. CDR3 residues: CASRGDKHTEAFF. DNA of the CDR3: TGTGCCTCTCGGGGGGACAAACACACTGAAGCTTTCTTT.

By share, this clone counts as medium-sized. J is TRBJ2-3 and V is TRBV2; 8 bases line up with TRBD1. The CDR3 runs 14 residues. V lost 7 bases, J lost 1 base, and 4 bases stayed unmatched. Germline CDR1 reads SNHLY; CDR2 reads FYNNEI. CDR3 bases: TGTGCCAGCATATCAGGGGGCCGCACAGATACGCAGTATTTT. Amino acid sequence: CASISGGRTDTQYF.

V and J are TRBV2 and TRBJ1-1, with D maybe TRBD1 (6 bases). The CDR3 runs to 14 residues. V was pared by 8 bases and J by 4 bases, with 17 bases between. CDR1 and CDR2 from the germline V gene are SNHLY and FYNNEI. CDR3 protein: CASSYKGVSTEAFF. CDR3 in DNA: TGTGCCAGCTCCTATAAGGGGGTAAGCACTGAAGCTTTCTTT. The complete variable domain, with remaining parts taken from reference TRBV2 and TRBJ1-1, reads EPEVTQTPSHQVTQMGQEVILRCVPISNHLYFYWYRQILGQKVEFLVSFYNNEISEKSEIFDDQFSVERPDGSNFTLKIRSTKLEDSAMYFCASSYKGVSTEAFFGQGTRLTVV.

V and J are TRBV6-6 and TRBJ1-6; no clear D. Germline assignment: CDR1 MNHNY and CDR2 SVGAGI (reference sequence). The CDR3 sequence is 14 residues long. V was cut by 7 bases and J by 5 bases, with 12 bases left in between. Here the CDR3 reads CASMGSVDNSPLHF. The CDR3 DNA reads TGTGCCAGCATGGGAAGTGTTGATAATTCACCCCTCCACTTT.

The chain is built from TRBV9 and TRBJ2-1, with D tentatively TRBD2 (6 bases). V lost 0 bases and J lost 3, with 10 bases in between. CDR1 and CDR2 (germline): SGDLS, YYNGEE. The CDR3 loop spans 15 amino acids. DNA for the CDR3: TGTGCCAGCAGCGTAGCGGGGACTTACTACAATGAGCAGTTCTTC. Translation: CASSVAGTYYNEQFF.

The gene calls are TRBV7-9 and TRBJ2-3, with TRBD1 as a possible D gene (7 bases). Germline assignment: CDR1 SEHNR and CDR2 FQNEAQ (reference sequence). This CDR3 region has 16 residues. The V end lost 5 bases, the J end lost 3 bases, and 18 bases lay between the germline ends. The CDR3 sequence: CASSPRQGAGTDTQYF. CDR3 nucleotide sequence: TGTGCCAGCAGCCCGCGACAGGGCGCGGGGACAGATACGCAGTATTTT.

The J gene is TRBJ2-7, the V gene TRBV7-2; the match to TRBD2 covers 7 bases. Unmatched junction bases numbered 2, after V lost 0 bases and J lost 6 bases. The CDR3 sequence is 13 residues long. Per germline, CDR1 SGHTA and CDR2 FQGNSA. Here the CDR3 reads CASSLAGRREQYF. CDR3 bases: TGTGCCAGCAGCTTAGCCGGGAGGCGCGAGCAGTACTTC.

The chain recombines TRBV3-1 (or the pseudogene TRBV3-2) with TRBJ2-2; maybe TRBD1 (6 bases). This CDR3 comprises 19 residues. Germline V gene sequence: CDR1 LGHDT, CDR2 YNNKEL (reference sequence). V lost 0 bases and J lost 1, with 18 bases in between. CDR3 bases: TGTGCCAGCAGCCAAGATGTCGGTCGTTGGGGACAGAACACCGGGGAGCTGTTTTTT. It specifies CASSQDVGRWGQNTGELFF.

J is TRBJ2-4 and V is TRBV19; TRBD1 matches at 8 bases. This CDR3 region has 16 residues. After removal of 5 bases from V and 0 bases from J, the junction contained 6 bases not matched to a gene. The germline V gene has CDR1 LNHDA and CDR2 SQIVND (reference sequence). The CDR3 loop reads CASSERTGLAKNIQYF. The CDR3 DNA sequence: TGTGCCAGTAGTGAGCGGACAGGGTTAGCCAAAAACATTCAGTACTTC.

In its sample, this clone is medium-sized. The chain couples TRBV7-6 to TRBJ1-3; D may be TRBD1 (5 bases). Trimming took off 5 bases at V and 4 bases at J, with 12 bases between the two ends. Germline V gene data show CDR1 as SGHVS and CDR2 as FNYEAQ. The CDR3 sequence is 14 residues long. The CDR3 here is CASSPQGYGNTIYF. As DNA, the CDR3 is TGTGCCAGCAGCCCTCAGGGATACGGAAACACCATATATTTT.

V usage is TRBV18 and J usage is TRBJ1-6; TRBD1 matches at 8 bases. This CDR3 contains 15 residues. Germline loops: CDR1 KGHSH, CDR2 LQKENI. After removal of 2 bases from V and 5 bases from J, the junction contained 2 bases not matched to a gene. This chain's CDR3 is CASSPWGQDNSPLHF. CDR3 in DNA: TGTGCCAGCTCACCATGGGGACAGGATAATTCACCCCTCCACTTT.

This chain joins TRBV7-9 and TRBJ2-1, with a tentative D call TRBD2 (6 bases). The germline gives CDR1 SEHNR, CDR2 FQNEAQ (reference sequence). V shed 1 base and J shed 5 bases, with 12 bases lying between them. This CDR3 is 15 amino acids long. The CDR3 nucleotides read TGTGCCAGCAGCTTAGGGATAGCGGCCCACAATGAGCAGTTCTTC. It encodes CASSLGIAAHNEQFF.

This chain uses TRBV4-3 with TRBJ1-2; 7 positions match TRBD1. Germline V lookup: CDR1 LGHNA, CDR2 YSLEER. There are 14 residues in the CDR3. The trim removed 3 bases at V and 4 bases at J, leaving 5 bases unmatched. The CDR3 DNA reads as TGCGCCAGCAGCCAGGCCCAGGGGGGCTATGGCTACACCTTC. This gives the protein CASSQAQGGYGYTF.

The J gene is TRBJ1-2, the V gene TRBV6-2 or TRBV6-3, with 7 bases matching TRBD1. Germline V gene lookup returns CDR1 MNHEY and CDR2 SVGEGT. V shed 5 bases, J shed 3 bases, and the junction held 12 bases outside the gene matches. This CDR3 comprises 16 residues. CDR3 sequence reads: CASSRPPGQKYYGYTF. For the CDR3, the DNA is TGTGCCAGCAGTAGGCCACCGGGACAGAAGTACTATGGCTACACCTTC.

The chain couples TRBV7-9 to TRBJ1-2; D is possibly TRBD1 (5 bases). Germline assignment: CDR1 SEHNR and CDR2 FQNEAQ (reference sequence). The V end lost 5 bases, the J end lost 4 bases, and 26 bases lay between the germline ends. The CDR3 is 18 amino acids. The CDR3 reads CASSRILAPGGERYGYTF. The CDR3 region has the DNA TGTGCCAGCAGCCGAATCCTGGCCCCTGGGGGGGAGCGCTATGGCTACACCTTC.

The chain uses TRBV20-1 and TRBJ1-1; D unresolved. The V and J ends lost 2 bases and 11 bases respectively, with 12 bases between them. The germline V gene has CDR1 DFQATT and CDR2 SNEGSKA (reference sequence). The CDR3 has 11 amino acids. The CDR3 bases are TGCAGTGCTAGACCTACTACCGAGGCTTTCTTT. This gives the protein CSARPTTEAFF.

The chain combines TRBV10-3 with TRBJ2-7; 14 bases are a match to TRBD2. The CDR3 spans 16 residues. Germline trimming cut 0 bases from V and 5 bases from J; bases unmatched to any gene: 3. Germline loops: CDR1 ENHRY, CDR2 SYGVKD. CDR3 nucleotides: TGTGCCATCAGTGAGTCTCGGACTAGCGGGGGGAACGAGCAGTACTTC. Amino acids: CAISESRTSGGNEQYF.

The CDR3 sequence: CSASRAGLAGFDEQFF. The CDR3 coding sequence is TGCAGTGCTAGTAGGGCAGGGCTAGCGGGTTTCGATGAGCAGTTCTTC. V gene TRBV20-1 combines with J gene TRBJ2-1, with 8 bases that match TRBD2. The CDR3 is made up of 16 amino acids. Per the germline V gene, CDR1 is DFQATT and CDR2 is SNEGSKA (reference sequence). Trimming at V came to 3 bases and at J to 8 bases, leaving 15 bases not matched to a gene.